The T cell receptor beta chain under discussion was sequenced for a study of a mutant IDH1 vaccine in newly diagnosed glioma. Study summary: Treatment recipients were approximately 62% male and around 40% female, and their mean age was approximately 42 years. Earlier treatment was radiotherapy, temozolomide, or both, with most getting both.

Measured with immunoSEQ multiplex PCR; TCRdb has only the in-frame clones, and not every one. The sample has roughly 56,000 clones, about 79% seen once. Time point in this sample: week 47, end of study. The content of each vaccine dose was 300 ug of mutant IDH1 20-mer peptide, and topical imiquimod accompanied it. The germline gives CDR1 SGHNT, CDR2 YYREEE (reference sequence). J lost 2 bases, V lost 2 bases, and 7 bases had no gene match. The CDR3 has 15 amino acids. Whole-study findings and limits: Changes to the top peripheral T cell clonotypes appeared unrelated to pseudoprogression.

On this clone itself: Antigen specificity is unknown.

The input for sequencing was PBMCs, taken from a glioma patient whose treatment included an IDH1 peptide vaccine. This chain uses TRBV5-4 with TRBJ2-7, with 7 bases identical to TRBD2. This receptor was taken from a man aged 45-65 years with glioma. The CDR3 loop reads CASSFRTSSPYEQYF. For the CDR3, the DNA is TGTGCCAGCAGCTTTCGGACTAGTTCCCCCTACGAGCAGTACTTC.